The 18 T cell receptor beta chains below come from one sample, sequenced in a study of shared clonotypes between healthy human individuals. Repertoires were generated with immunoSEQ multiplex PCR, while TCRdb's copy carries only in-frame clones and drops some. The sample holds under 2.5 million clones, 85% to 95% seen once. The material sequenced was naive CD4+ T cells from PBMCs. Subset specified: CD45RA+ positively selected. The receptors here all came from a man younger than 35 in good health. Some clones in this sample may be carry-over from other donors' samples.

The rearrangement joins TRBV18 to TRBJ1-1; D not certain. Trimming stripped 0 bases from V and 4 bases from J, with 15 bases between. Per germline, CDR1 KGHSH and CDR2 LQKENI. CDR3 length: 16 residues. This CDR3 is CASSPPRPASGTEAFF. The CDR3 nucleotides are TGTGCCAGCTCACCACCGAGGCCAGCCTCGGGCACTGAAGCTTTCTTT. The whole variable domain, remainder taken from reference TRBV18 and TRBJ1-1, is NAGVMQNPRHLVRRRGQEARLRCSPMKGHSHVYWYRQLPEEGLKFMVYLQKENIIDESGMPKERFSAEFPKEGPSILRIQQVVRGDSAAYFCASSPPRPASGTEAFFGQGTRLTVV.

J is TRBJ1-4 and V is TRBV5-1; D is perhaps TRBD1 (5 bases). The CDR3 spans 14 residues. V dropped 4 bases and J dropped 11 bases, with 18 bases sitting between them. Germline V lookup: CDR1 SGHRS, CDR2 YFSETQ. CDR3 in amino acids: CASSPGDDTEKLFF. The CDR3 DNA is TGCGCCAGCAGCCCGGGGGACGACACGGAGAAACTGTTTTTT.

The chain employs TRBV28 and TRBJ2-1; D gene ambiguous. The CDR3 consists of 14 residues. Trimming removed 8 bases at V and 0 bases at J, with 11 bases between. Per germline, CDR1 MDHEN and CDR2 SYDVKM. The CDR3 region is CASCDGSSYNEQFF. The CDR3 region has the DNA TGTGCCAGCTGTGACGGAAGCTCCTACAATGAGCAGTTCTTC.

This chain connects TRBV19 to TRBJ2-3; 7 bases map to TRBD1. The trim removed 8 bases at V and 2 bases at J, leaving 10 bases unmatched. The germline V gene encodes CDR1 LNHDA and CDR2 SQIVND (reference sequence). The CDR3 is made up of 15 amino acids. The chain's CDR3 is CASGYRDSYTDTQYF. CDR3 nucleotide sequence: TGTGCCAGTGGATACCGGGACAGCTACACAGATACGCAGTATTTT.

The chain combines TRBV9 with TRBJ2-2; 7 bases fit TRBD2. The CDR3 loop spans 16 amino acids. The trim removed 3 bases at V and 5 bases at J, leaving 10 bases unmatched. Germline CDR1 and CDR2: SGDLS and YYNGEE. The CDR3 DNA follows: TGTGCCAGCAGCGCCCGGGGAGGGGCGAGGACCGGGGAGCTGTTTTTT. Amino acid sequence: CASSARGGARTGELFF.

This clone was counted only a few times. The CDR3 reads CAWSVLGQYGYTF. The CDR3 coding sequence is TGTGCCTGGAGTGTTCTGGGTCAATACGGCTACACCTTC. V usage is TRBV30 and J usage is TRBJ1-2; D unclear. Trimming took 0 bases from V and 8 from J, leaving 13 bases between them. The germline V gene encodes CDR1 GTSNPN and CDR2 SVGIG (reference sequence). This CDR3 has 13 amino acids.

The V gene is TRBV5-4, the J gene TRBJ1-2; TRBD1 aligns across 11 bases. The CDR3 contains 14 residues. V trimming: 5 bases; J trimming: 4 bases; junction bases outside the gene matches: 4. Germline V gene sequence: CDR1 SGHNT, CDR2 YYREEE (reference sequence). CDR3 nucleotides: TGTGCCAGCAGGCCGGGACAGGGGGGCTATGGCTACACCTTC. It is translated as CASRPGQGGYGYTF.

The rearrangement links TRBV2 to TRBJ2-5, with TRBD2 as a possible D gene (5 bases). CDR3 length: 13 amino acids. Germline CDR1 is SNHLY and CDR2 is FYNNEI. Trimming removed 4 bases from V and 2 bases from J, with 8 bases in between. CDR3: CASSVEVQETQYF. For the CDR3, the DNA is TGTGCCAGCAGTGTGGAGGTACAAGAGACCCAGTACTTC. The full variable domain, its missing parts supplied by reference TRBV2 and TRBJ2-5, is EPEVTQTPSHQVTQMGQEVILRCVPISNHLYFYWYRQILGQKVEFLVSFYNNEISEKSEIFDDQFSVERPDGSNFTLKIRSTKLEDSAMYFCASSVEVQETQYFGPGTRLLVL.

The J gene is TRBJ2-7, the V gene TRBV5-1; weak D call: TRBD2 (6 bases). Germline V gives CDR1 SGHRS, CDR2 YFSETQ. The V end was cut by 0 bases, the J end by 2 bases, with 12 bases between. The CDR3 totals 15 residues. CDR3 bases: TGCGCCAGCAGCTTGGGGTTTACGGGGGCCTACGAGCAGTACTTC. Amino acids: CASSLGFTGAYEQYF.

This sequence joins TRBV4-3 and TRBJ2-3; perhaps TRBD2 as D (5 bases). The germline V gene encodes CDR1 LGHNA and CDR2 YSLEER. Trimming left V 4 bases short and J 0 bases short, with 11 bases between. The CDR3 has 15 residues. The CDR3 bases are TGCGCCAGCAGCCGGGTCGGGGTTAGCACAGATACGCAGTATTTT. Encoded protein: CASSRVGVSTDTQYF.

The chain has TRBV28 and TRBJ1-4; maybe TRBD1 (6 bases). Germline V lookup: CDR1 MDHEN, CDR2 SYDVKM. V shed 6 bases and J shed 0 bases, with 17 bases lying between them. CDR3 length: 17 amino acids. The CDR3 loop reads CASSTPQGTTTNEKLFF. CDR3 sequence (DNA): TGTGCCAGCAGCACACCCCAGGGGACTACAACTAATGAAAAACTGTTTTTT.

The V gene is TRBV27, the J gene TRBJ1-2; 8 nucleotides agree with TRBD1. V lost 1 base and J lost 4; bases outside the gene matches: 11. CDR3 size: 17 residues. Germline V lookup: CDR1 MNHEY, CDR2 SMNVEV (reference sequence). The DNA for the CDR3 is TGTGCCAGCAGTTTATATGGCCAGGGGGCCCTGGGCTATGGCTACACCTTC. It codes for CASSLYGQGALGYGYTF.

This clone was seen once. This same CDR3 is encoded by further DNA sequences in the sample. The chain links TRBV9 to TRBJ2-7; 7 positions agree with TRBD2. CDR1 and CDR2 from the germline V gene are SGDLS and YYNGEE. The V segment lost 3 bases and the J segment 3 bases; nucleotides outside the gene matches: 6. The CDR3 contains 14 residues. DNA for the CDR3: TGTGCCAGCAGCGCGAGGGGCGGGAGCTACGAGCAGTACTTC. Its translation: CASSARGGSYEQYF.

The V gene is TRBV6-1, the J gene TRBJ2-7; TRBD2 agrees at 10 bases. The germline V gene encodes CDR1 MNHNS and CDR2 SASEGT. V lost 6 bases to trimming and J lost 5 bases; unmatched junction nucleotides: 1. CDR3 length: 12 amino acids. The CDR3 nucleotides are TGTGCCAGCAGACTAGCGGGACACGAGCAGTACTTC. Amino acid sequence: CASRLAGHEQYF.

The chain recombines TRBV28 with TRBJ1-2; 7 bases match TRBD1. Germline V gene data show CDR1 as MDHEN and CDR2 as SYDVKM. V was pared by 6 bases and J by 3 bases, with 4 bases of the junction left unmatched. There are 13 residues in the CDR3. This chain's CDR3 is CASRPTGDYGYTF. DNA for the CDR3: TGTGCCAGCAGGCCTACAGGGGACTATGGCTACACCTTC.

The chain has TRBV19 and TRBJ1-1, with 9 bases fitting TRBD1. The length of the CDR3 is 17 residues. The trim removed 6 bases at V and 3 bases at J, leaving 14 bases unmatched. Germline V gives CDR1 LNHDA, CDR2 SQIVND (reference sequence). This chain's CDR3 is CASRYPIWTGADTEAFF. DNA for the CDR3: TGTGCCAGTAGATACCCCATCTGGACAGGGGCGGACACTGAAGCTTTCTTT.

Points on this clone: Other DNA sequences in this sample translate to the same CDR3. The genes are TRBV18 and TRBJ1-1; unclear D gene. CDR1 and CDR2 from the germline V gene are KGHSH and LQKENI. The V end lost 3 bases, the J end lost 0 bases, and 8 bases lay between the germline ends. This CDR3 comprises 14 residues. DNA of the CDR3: TGTGCCAGCTCACCTAGCCGGCTGAACACTGAAGCTTTCTTT. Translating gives CASSPSRLNTEAFF.

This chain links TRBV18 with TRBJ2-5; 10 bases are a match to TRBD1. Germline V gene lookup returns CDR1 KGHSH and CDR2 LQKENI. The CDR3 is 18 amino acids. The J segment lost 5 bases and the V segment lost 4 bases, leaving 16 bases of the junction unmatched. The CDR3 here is CASSQTPTGGAGGETQYF. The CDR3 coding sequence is TGTGCCAGCTCACAAACCCCGACAGGGGGCGCCGGGGGGGAGACCCAGTACTTC. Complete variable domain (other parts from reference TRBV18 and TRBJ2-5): NAGVMQNPRHLVRRRGQEARLRCSPMKGHSHVYWYRQLPEEGLKFMVYLQKENIIDESGMPKERFSAEFPKEGPSILRIQQVVRGDSAAYFCASSQTPTGGAGGETQYFGPGTRLLVL.